This is a list of T cell receptor beta chains from one sample in a study of cytomegalovirus exposure and HLA in healthy donors. Data came from immunoSEQ multiplex PCR; TCRdb stores just in-frame clones and leaves some out. The sample includes 150,000 to 200,000 clones, just over 75% of them seen just once. The source material was PBMCs. All receptors derive from a woman aged 25 to 45 in good health and CMV-seropositive. Each CDR3 is given with its conserved first and last residue. The D gene is left open where the match is weak. Part of the rows lack a size; the others show once, few, many or a class for expanded clones.

V	size	D	J	CDR3	DNA
TRBV5-1	few	NA	TRBJ1-3	CASSLTGYGNTIYF	TGCGCCAGCAGCTTGACAGGGTACGGAAACACCATATATTTT
TRBV9	NA	NA	TRBJ2-2	CASSVVLATGELFF	TGTGCCAGCAGCGTAGTACTAGCTACCGGGGAGCTGTTTTTT
TRBV2	once	NA	TRBJ2-5	CASSDRVKETQYF	TGTGCCAGCAGTGACAGGGTTAAAGAGACCCAGTACTTC
TRBV11-2	NA	TRBD1	TRBJ1-1	CASSQGQGALDTEAFF	TGTGCCAGCAGCCAAGGACAGGGGGCCCTGGACACTGAAGCTTTCTTT
TRBV6-5	NA	NA	TRBJ2-5	CASSSGDRGQRLYF	TGTGCCAGCAGTTCCGGCGACCGCGGACAGAGACTGTACTTC
TRBV7-2	NA	TRBD1	TRBJ1-5	CASSPGQVSNQPQHF	TGTGCCAGCAGCCCTGGACAGGTTAGCAATCAGCCCCAGCATTTT
TRBV10-1	NA	TRBD1	TRBJ1-1	CASSESTGTEAFF	TGCGCCAGCAGTGAGTCGACAGGGACTGAAGCTTTCTTT
TRBV9	NA	TRBD2	TRBJ2-7	CASSTGLAGPYEQYF	TGTGCCAGCAGCACGGGACTAGCGGGGCCCTACGAGCAGTACTTC
TRBV5-1	NA	TRBD2	TRBJ2-7	CASSPGGGYYEQYF	TGCGCCAGCAGCCCGGGGGGTGGTTACTACGAGCAGTACTTC
TRBV7-2	NA	NA	TRBJ1-2	CASSLLAGVGGYTF	TGTGCCAGCAGCTTACTCGCAGGGGTAGGAGGCTACACCTTC
TRBV6-5	NA	NA	TRBJ1-1	CASSSGFPAFF	TGTGCCAGCAGTTCCGGGTTCCCAGCTTTCTTT
TRBV5-1	NA	NA	TRBJ2-2	CASSLIPGPGELFF	TGCGCCAGCAGCTTGATTCCAGGCCCCGGGGAGCTGTTTTTT
TRBV9	NA	TRBD1	TRBJ2-7	CASSVATGATYEQYF	TGTGCCAGCAGCGTAGCGACAGGGGCCACCTACGAGCAGTACTTC
TRBV9	once	TRBD2	TRBJ2-7	CASGKTSGGIYEQYF	TGTGCCAGCGGAAAAACTAGCGGGGGGATCTACGAGCAGTACTTC
TRBV6-6	NA	NA	TRBJ1-2	CASSTPGDPLSRGYTF	TGTGCCAGCAGTACCCCAGGGGATCCCCTATCGCGGGGCTACACCTTC
TRBV30	NA	NA	TRBJ1-2	CAWSGQNYGYTF	TGTGCCTGGAGCGGACAGAACTATGGCTACACCTTC
TRBV4-3	NA	TRBD2	TRBJ2-7	CASSQDRLGRANEQYF	TGCGCCAGCAGCCAAGATCGTCTCGGGAGGGCCAACGAGCAGTACTTC
TRBV2	NA	NA	TRBJ1-6	CASSIGDSPLHF	TGTGCCAGCAGTATCGGTGATTCACCCCTCCACTTT
TRBV19	NA	TRBD1	TRBJ2-6	CASSITGGKPGANVLTF	TGTGCCAGTAGTATAACAGGGGGCAAGCCTGGGGCCAACGTCCTGACTTTC
TRBV15	NA	NA	TRBJ2-3	CATSRDGTRDTQYF	TGTGCCACCAGCAGAGATGGGACAAGAGATACGCAGTATTTT
TRBV5-4	few	TRBD1	TRBJ2-7	CASSPGQDSYEQYF	TGTGCCAGCAGCCCCGGACAGGACTCCTACGAGCAGTACTTC
TRBV6-6	NA	TRBD2	TRBJ2-1	CASRRAGERGNEQFF	TGTGCCAGCAGAAGAGCGGGAGAGAGGGGCAATGAGCAGTTCTTC
TRBV5-6	NA	NA	TRBJ1-2	CASSLEAGAAVNYGYTF	TGTGCCAGCAGCTTGGAGGCGGGGGCGGCCGTTAACTATGGCTACACCTTC
TRBV6-6	NA	TRBD2	TRBJ2-3	CASSRLATRTTDTQYF	TGTGCCAGCAGCCGACTAGCGACACGAACAACAGATACGCAGTATTTT
TRBV5-8	once	NA	TRBJ1-2	CASRGAFNYGYTF	TGTGCCAGCCGCGGAGCATTTAACTATGGCTACACCTTC
TRBV10-3	NA	TRBD2	TRBJ2-1	CAISGTSSEQFF	TGTGCCATCAGTGGGACTAGCTCTGAGCAGTTCTTC
TRBV28	NA	TRBD1	TRBJ2-7	CASSQDVGQGISYEQYF	TGTGCCAGCAGTCAAGATGTGGGACAGGGGATCTCCTACGAGCAGTACTTC
TRBV18	NA	TRBD1	TRBJ1-1	CASSPSGTGLNTEAFF	TGTGCCAGCTCACCCTCTGGGACAGGGTTGAACACTGAAGCTTTCTTT
TRBV5-1	NA	TRBD2	TRBJ2-5	CASSGGTSGRDLGEQYF	TGCGCCAGCAGCGGGGGGACTAGCGGGAGGGACCTCGGGGAGCAGTACTTC
TRBV7-9	few	NA	TRBJ1-1	CASSLEGVNTEAFF	TGTGCCAGCAGCTTAGAGGGGGTGAACACTGAAGCTTTCTTT
TRBV4-2	NA	NA	TRBJ1-1	CASSQGRGSTEAFF	TGTGCCAGCAGCCAAGGTAGGGGGTCGACTGAAGCTTTCTTT
TRBV7-2	NA	TRBD2	TRBJ2-7	CASSLALAGGPYEQYF	TGTGCCAGCAGCTTAGCGCTAGCGGGGGGGCCGTACGAGCAGTACTTC
TRBV5-1	NA	NA	TRBJ1-1	CASSLPGGNTEAFF	TGCGCCAGCAGCTTGCCCGGGGGGAACACTGAAGCTTTCTTT
TRBV6-5	NA	NA	TRBJ1-2	CASSRDSNYGYTF	TGTGCCAGCAGTAGAGACAGCAACTATGGCTACACCTTC
TRBV4-3	few	TRBD1	TRBJ1-2	CASSQGQGEIYGYTF	TGCGCCAGCAGCCAAGGACAGGGTGAAATCTATGGCTACACCTTC
TRBV30	NA	NA	TRBJ1-1	CAWSPGGFRPVPYTEAFF	TGTGCCTGGAGTCCCGGGGGGTTCAGGCCTGTACCGTACACTGAAGCTTTCTTT
TRBV9	NA	NA	TRBJ1-5	CASSVGEVDQPQHF	TGTGCCAGCAGCGTGGGGGAGGTGGATCAGCCCCAGCATTTT
TRBV9	NA	NA	TRBJ2-1	CASSLEGLGHREQFF	TGTGCCAGCAGCCTCGAGGGTCTAGGTCATCGTGAGCAGTTCTTC
TRBV6-4	NA	NA	TRBJ2-3	CASSDGAGSTDTQYF	TGTGCCAGCAGTGACGGGGCAGGGAGCACAGATACGCAGTATTTT
TRBV19	NA	TRBD1	TRBJ1-2	CASSMTGSSGYTF	TGTGCCAGTAGTATGACAGGGAGTAGTGGCTACACCTTC
TRBV5-4	NA	NA	TRBJ1-2	CASSLEAGVISYTF	TGTGCCAGCAGCTTGGAGGCAGGGGTTATCAGCTACACCTTC
TRBV29-1	NA	NA	TRBJ1-2	CSVETPIVEDGYTF	TGCAGCGTTGAAACGCCCATAGTTGAAGATGGCTACACCTTC
TRBV7-2	few	TRBD1	TRBJ1-2	CASSRDRANSYTF	TGTGCCAGCAGCCGGGACAGGGCGAACAGCTACACCTTC
TRBV5-1	NA	NA	TRBJ1-1	CASSLGAGGTEAFF	TGCGCCAGCAGCCTCGGGGCCGGGGGAACTGAAGCTTTCTTT
TRBV19	NA	NA	TRBJ1-5	CASTPLRDGGQRPQHF	TGTGCCAGTACCCCCCTCCGGGACGGTGGACAGAGGCCCCAGCATTTT